Sequencing of this TCR beta chain was carried out in a study of T cell changes during pregnancy in multiple sclerosis (dated 2019 in TCRdb). Turning to the overall study: The study examined how the T cell repertoire changed over the course of pregnancy in women with multiple sclerosis.

About this clone: Its antigen remains unidentified. Qualities for individual bases were not recorded, and no much larger clone is one base off.

The CDR3 contains 15 residues, cysteine and phenylalanine counted. CDR3 DNA only is kept here, 45 bases in frame from base 1. Per the germline V gene, SGDLS is the CDR1 and YYNGEE is the CDR2. Trimming leaves V shorter by 4 bases and J shorter by 1 base, with the junction holding 5 bases beyond the gene matches. Libraries were constructed by the immunoSEQ multiplex PCR assay. Drawn from immuneACCESS, this table holds only the in-frame rearrangements with V and J called that TCRdb kept. Clones are partly lost; checked studies trace under half to an unresolved V gene and leave the rest unexplained. Present in this sample are more than 60,000 clones, about nine tenths of which were seen just once. The ten largest make up around 1.4% of the sample.

Source: peripheral blood, taken in the second trimester of pregnancy. The sequence is built from TRBV9 and TRBJ1-2; 9 of the junction bases match TRBD1. The clonotype was recovered from a female donor with multiple sclerosis, enrolled in a pregnancy study. The CDR3 region has the sequence CASSPWTGDNYGYTF. The nucleotide sequence is TGTGCCAGCAGCCCTTGGACAGGGGATAACTATGGCTACACCTTC.